The 2 T cell receptor beta chains below come from one sample, sequenced in a study of T-cell reconstitution after alpha-beta-depleted transplantation in children. Unique molecular identifiers were built into the TCRbeta library. TCRdb re-called the PCR reads through MiXCR, storing one row per CDR3 protein. The table lists 100,000 or so distinct CDR3 sequences, 12% of them singletons. Sample: PBMCs from the stem cell graft donor, taken from the stem cell graft. The receptors originated from a human donor who donated a stem cell graft to a child with inherited bone marrow failure.

On this clonotype itself: This may be a read error: a much more frequent sequence differs by one nucleotide. The rearrangement uses TRBV20-1 and TRBJ2-1; a weak D match, TRBD2 (5 bases). The CDR3 consists of 12 residues. Trimming left V 7 bases short and J 7 bases short, with 14 bases between. Germline loops: CDR1 DFQATT, CDR2 SNEGSKA (reference sequence). In nucleotides, the CDR3 is TGCAGTGGAAGAGGGCTAGGGAATGAGCAGTTCTTC. It is translated as CSGRGLGNEQFF.

This clonotype came up many times. The V call is TRBV15, the J call TRBJ1-5, with unresolved D. V lost 0 bases to trimming and J lost 8 bases, with 8 bases between them. Germline CDR1 LNHNV, CDR2 YYDKDF (reference sequence). CDR3 length: 13 amino acids. This chain's CDR3 is CATSRDKGEPQHF. In DNA form, the CDR3 reads TGTGCCACCAGCAGAGATAAGGGTGAGCCCCAGCATTTT.